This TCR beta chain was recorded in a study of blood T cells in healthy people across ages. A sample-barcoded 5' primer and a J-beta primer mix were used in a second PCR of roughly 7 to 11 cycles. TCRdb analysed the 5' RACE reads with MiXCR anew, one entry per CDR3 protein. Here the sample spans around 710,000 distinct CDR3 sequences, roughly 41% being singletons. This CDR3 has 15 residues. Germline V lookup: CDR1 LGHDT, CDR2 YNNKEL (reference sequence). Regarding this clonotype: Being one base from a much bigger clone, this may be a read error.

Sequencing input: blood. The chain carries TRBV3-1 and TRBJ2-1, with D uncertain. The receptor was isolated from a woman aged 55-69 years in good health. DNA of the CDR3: TGTGCCAGCAGCCAGGGAACGGCCGCCTACAAGGAGCAGTTCTTC. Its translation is CASSQGTAAYKEQFF.